The 18 T cell receptor beta chains below come from one sample, sequenced in a study of cytomegalovirus exposure and HLA in healthy donors. With 60 Vbeta and 13 Jbeta primers, the PCR was carried out. The table came from immunoSEQ multiplex PCR; TCRdb's copy has only in-frame clones and leaves some out. Counted here are 150,000 to 180,000 clones, 75% to 85% occurring once; the ten biggest clones make up less than 8.5%. Sequenced material: PBMCs. These receptors were taken from a man between 25 and 39 years old in good health and CMV-seropositive.

The chain joins TRBV6-5 to TRBJ1-1, with 10 bases aligning to TRBD1. Unmatched junction bases numbered 4, after V lost 8 bases and J lost 4 bases. This CDR3 has 13 amino acids. CDR1 MNHEY and CDR2 SVGAGI come from the germline V gene. CDR3 nucleotides: TGTGCCAGCCCAGGACAGGGGGGCACTGAAGCTTTCTTT. This encodes CASPGQGGTEAFF.

CDR3 sequence reads: CASSPDSTNYGYTF. The DNA of the CDR3 is TGTGCCAGCAGCCCGGACAGCACTAACTATGGCTACACCTTC. J is TRBJ1-2 and V is TRBV7-9; weak D call: TRBD1 (6 bases). With 5 bases removed from V and 0 bases from J, the gap between germline ends came to 10 bases. This CDR3 is 14 amino acids long. The germline CDR1 and CDR2 sequences are SEHNR and FQNEAQ (reference sequence).

This clone appeared a few times. This chain joins TRBV7-2 and TRBJ2-1, with 9 bases lining up with TRBD2. With 5 bases clipped from V and 2 bases from J, the junction kept 4 bases outside the gene matches. In germline, CDR1 is SGHTA, CDR2 FQGNSA. The CDR3 runs 15 residues. CDR3 in amino acids: CASSPRGGAYNEQFF. The CDR3 DNA follows: TGTGCCAGCAGCCCGCGGGGGGGCGCCTACAATGAGCAGTTCTTC.

The CDR3 DNA reads TGTGCCAGCAGCGTAGCTACGGGGAGTCCCTCCAATTCACCCCTCCACTTT. It codes for CASSVATGSPSNSPLHF. This rearrangement joins TRBV9 to TRBJ1-6; D call uncertain. The germline gives CDR1 SGDLS, CDR2 YYNGEE. V gave up 0 bases and J gave up 7 bases, with 17 bases separating them. This CDR3 has 17 residues.

The V and J genes are TRBV10-3 and TRBJ2-1; 7 bases match TRBD1. The J segment lost 6 bases and the V segment lost 6 bases, leaving 5 bases of the junction unmatched. CDR3 length equals 13 residues. Germline-derived CDR1 and CDR2 are ENHRY and SYGVKD. In DNA form, the CDR3 reads TGTGCCATCAGGGCCGGGACAGCCAATGAGCAGTTCTTC. Translating it yields CAIRAGTANEQFF.

The rearrangement links TRBV28 to TRBJ2-1; 7 nucleotides agree with TRBD1. The CDR3 runs to 17 residues. The junction had 20 bases not matched to a gene; V was cut back by 6 bases and J by 9 bases. Germline V gives CDR1 MDHEN, CDR2 SYDVKM. The DNA for the CDR3 is TGTGCCAGCAGCCCCCCGTTAGGGACAGCTGAGATTGGTGAGCAGTTCTTC. It encodes CASSPPLGTAEIGEQFF.

The J gene is TRBJ2-2, the V gene TRBV6-5; TRBD1 is a possible D gene (6 bases). Germline V CDR1 and CDR2: MNHEY, SVGAGI. Between the trimmed V and J ends, which lost 4 bases and 1 base, there was a span of 7 bases. This CDR3 is 14 amino acids long. This CDR3 reads CASSWGQNTGELFF. CDR3 bases: TGTGCCAGCAGTTGGGGACAGAACACCGGGGAGCTGTTTTTT.

The CDR3 DNA is TGTGCCAGCAGCATCCGACTAGCGGGGTCGCACGGGGAGCTGTTTTTT. Translating it yields CASSIRLAGSHGELFF. The rearrangement uses TRBV9 and TRBJ2-2, with 11 bases identical to TRBD2. V shed 4 bases and J 7 bases; nucleotides not matched to a gene: 9. The CDR3 loop spans 16 amino acids. CDR1 is SGDLS and CDR2 is YYNGEE in the germline V gene.

The chain couples TRBV27 to TRBJ2-5, with 7 positions matching TRBD2. Germline V gene lookup returns CDR1 MNHEY and CDR2 SMNVEV (reference sequence). There are 15 residues in the CDR3. The ends lost 6 bases at V and 6 bases at J; junction bases unmatched: 13. The CDR3 sequence is CASSPWGEGPKTQYF. The CDR3 DNA follows: TGTGCCAGCAGCCCTTGGGGGGAGGGCCCGAAGACCCAGTACTTC.

The CDR3 DNA reads as TGTGCCAGCACCATACAACCGGGACAGGGGTACACTGAAGCTTTCTTT. Its protein is CASTIQPGQGYTEAFF. This rearrangement joins TRBV7-8 to TRBJ1-1, with 10 nucleotides matching TRBD1. V shed 7 bases, J shed 3 bases, and the junction held 11 bases outside the gene matches. The CDR3 covers 16 residues. The V gene's germline CDR1 is SGHVS and CDR2 FQNEAQ.

The gene calls are TRBV2 and TRBJ2-1; TRBD2 matches at 7 bases. The V gene end was trimmed by 6 bases and the J gene end by 0 bases; junction bases not matched to a gene: 8. CDR1 is SNHLY and CDR2 is FYNNEI in the germline V gene. CDR3 length: 16 amino acids. This CDR3 is CASRARRESSYNEQFF. The CDR3 region has the DNA TGTGCCAGCAGGGCTCGGCGGGAGAGCTCCTACAATGAGCAGTTCTTC.

The rearrangement joins TRBV29-1 to TRBJ2-1; D perhaps matches TRBD1 (5 bases). The CDR3 runs 12 residues. Germline assignment: CDR1 SQVTM and CDR2 ANQGSEA. V was trimmed by 6 bases and J by 7 bases, leaving 13 bases between them. DNA for the CDR3: TGCAGCGTGTCCAGGGAAGGGAATGAGCAGTTCTTC. Protein sequence: CSVSREGNEQFF.

The rearrangement uses TRBV14 and TRBJ2-6; D is unclear. The CDR3 is made up of 17 amino acids. V was cut by 0 bases and J by 0 bases, with 9 bases left in between. CDR1 and CDR2 from the germline V gene are SGHDN and FVKESK. CDR3 sequence reads: CASSQEYSSSGANVLTF. DNA for the CDR3: TGTGCCAGCAGCCAAGAGTACAGTAGCTCTGGGGCCAACGTCCTGACTTTC.

The V and J genes are TRBV30 and TRBJ2-1; 9 positions match TRBD2. Germline V gene sequence: CDR1 GTSNPN, CDR2 SVGIG (reference sequence). The V gene end was trimmed by 2 bases and the J gene end by 8 bases; junction bases not matched to a gene: 7. The CDR3 loop spans 14 amino acids. The CDR3 nucleotides read TGTGCCTGGAGTATCCTAGCGGGATCGCATGAGCAGTTCTTC. The encoded protein is CAWSILAGSHEQFF.

The table lists this clone with a few counts. The rearrangement joins TRBV6-4 to TRBJ2-3, with 10 bases matching TRBD1. This CDR3 is 15 amino acids long. Unmatched junction bases numbered 4, after V lost 3 bases and J lost 4 bases. CDR1 and CDR2 (germline): MRHNA, SNTAGT. CDR3 region: CASSESTGGADTQYF. CDR3 sequence (DNA): TGTGCCAGCAGTGAATCGACAGGGGGCGCAGATACGCAGTATTTT.

The J gene is TRBJ2-1, the V gene TRBV27; perhaps TRBD2 as D (6 bases). This CDR3 is 16 amino acids long. Trimming removed 6 bases at V and 10 bases at J, with 25 bases between. Germline V gene lookup returns CDR1 MNHEY and CDR2 SMNVEV (reference sequence). CDR3 protein: CASSLSFSRGQLEQFF. The DNA for the CDR3 is TGTGCCAGCAGCCTCTCCTTCTCGCGGGGCCAGCTCGAGCAGTTCTTC.

The genes are TRBV29-1 and TRBJ2-1, with a weak D call TRBD2 (5 bases). This CDR3 comprises 12 residues. Deletions cut 3 bases from V and 7 bases from J, with 10 bases between. Germline assignment: CDR1 SQVTM and CDR2 ANQGSEA. The CDR3 sequence: CSVEVTSNEQFF. As DNA, the CDR3 is TGCAGCGTTGAGGTAACTAGTAATGAGCAGTTCTTC.

The rearrangement joins TRBV7-8 to TRBJ2-7; TRBD2 matches at 8 bases. V was pared by 5 bases and J by 6 bases, with 9 bases of the junction left unmatched. The CDR3 is 14 residues long. CDR1 is SGHVS and CDR2 is FQNEAQ in the germline V gene. This CDR3 reads CASSAGRGLGEQYF. In DNA, the CDR3 is TGTGCCAGCAGCGCCGGGAGGGGTCTGGGCGAGCAGTACTTC. Full variable domain (outside the CDR3, taken from reference TRBV7-8 and TRBJ2-7): GAGVSQSPRYKVAKRGQDVALRCDPISGHVSLFWYQQALGQGPEFLTYFQNEAQLDKSGLPSDRFFAERPEGSVSTLKIQRTQQEDSAVYLCASSAGRGLGEQYFGPGTRLTVT.